One sample yielded the 26 T cell receptor beta chains listed below, sequenced in a study of control samples from healthy donors and cancer patients. Assay: immunoSEQ multiplex PCR; the TCRdb copy retains only in-frame clones and omits some. The sample holds some 97,000 clones; less than 90% are singletons and the top ten take roughly 18%. Sequencing was performed on blood. The receptors derive from a woman in her 50s in good health.

The table lists this clone with a few counts. The chain links TRBV7-3 to TRBJ1-1; 7 bases agree with TRBD1. The CDR3 is 15 residues long. V lost 4 bases, J lost 6 bases, and 11 bases stayed unmatched. Per germline, CDR1 SGHTA and CDR2 FQGTGA. In DNA, the CDR3 is TGTGCCAGCAGCTCCCTGACAGGGTCAGTCGCTGAAGCTTTCTTT. Its translation: CASSSLTGSVAEAFF.

The chain uses TRBV5-1 and TRBJ1-3; possibly TRBD1 for D (6 bases). This CDR3 has 15 residues. Germline V gene sequence: CDR1 SGHRS, CDR2 YFSETQ. V dropped 4 bases and J dropped 6 bases, with 17 bases sitting between them. The CDR3 bases are TGCGCCAGCAGCCCGGGACACCCCGGGCCAAACACCATATATTTT. The encoded protein is CASSPGHPGPNTIYF.

Remarks on this clone: The junction differs from germline at one of its ends, possibly a read error. The rearrangement uses TRBV7-3 and TRBJ1-2; D is unresolved. Germline V gene sequence: CDR1 SGHTA, CDR2 FQGTGA. The CDR3 has 12 residues. CDR3 loop: CASGLGFGGYTF. The CDR3 DNA is TGTGCCAGCGGCTTGGGGTTCGGGGGCTACACCTTC.

The chain has TRBV7-2 and TRBJ2-3, with 8 bases matching TRBD1. The CDR3 contains 16 residues. J gave up 5 bases and V 5 bases, and 12 bases lay outside the gene matches. Germline V gene sequence: CDR1 SGHTA, CDR2 FQGNSA. The CDR3 sequence is CASSLQGGQGGDTQYF. CDR3 in DNA: TGTGCCAGCAGCCTCCAAGGTGGACAGGGCGGAGATACGCAGTATTTT. Full variable domain (rest looked up from reference TRBV7-2 and TRBJ2-3): GAGVSQSPSNKVTEKGKDVELRCDPISGHTALYWYRQSLGQGLEFLIYFQGNSAPDKSGLPSDRFSAERTGGSVSTLTIQRTQQEDSAVYLCASSLQGGQGGDTQYFGPGTRLTVL.

This rearrangement joins TRBV6-5 to TRBJ1-2; 10 bases are shared with TRBD1. Germline V gene lookup returns CDR1 MNHEY and CDR2 SVGAGI. The CDR3 is made up of 16 amino acids. V was clipped by 2 bases and J by 4 bases; unmatched bases: 7. The CDR3 protein is CASSYGQGEIGYGYTF. The CDR3 DNA is TGTGCCAGCAGTTACGGACAGGGGGAGATCGGCTATGGCTACACCTTC.

The V call is TRBV5-4, the J call TRBJ1-6; D is unclear. CDR1 is SGHNT, CDR2 YYREEE, per germline (reference sequence). Trimming shortened V by 1 base and J by 3 bases, and 20 bases separated the two germline ends. This CDR3 is 19 amino acids long. The CDR3 here is CASSLYPIGRRSYNSPLHF. The CDR3 bases are TGTGCCAGCAGCTTGTACCCTATCGGGAGGCGTAGCTATAATTCACCCCTCCACTTT.

This sequence joins TRBV2 and TRBJ2-2, with 12 positions matching TRBD2. The germline CDR1 and CDR2 sequences are SNHLY and FYNNEI. The CDR3 has 14 amino acids. With 11 bases clipped from V and 7 bases from J, the junction kept 8 bases outside the gene matches. CDR3 coding DNA: TGTGCCGCCGGACTAGCGGGATTGGTCGGGGAGCTGTTTTTT. Residues: CAAGLAGLVGELFF. The variable domain in full, with the rest retrieved from reference TRBV2 and TRBJ2-2, is EPEVTQTPSHQVTQMGQEVILRCVPISNHLYFYWYRQILGQKVEFLVSFYNNEISEKSEIFDDQFSVERPDGSNFTLKIRSTKLEDSAMYFCAAGLAGLVGELFFGEGSRLTVL.

This clone came up once. V usage is TRBV7-8 and J usage is TRBJ1-4, with 7 nucleotides matching TRBD1. Germline V lookup: CDR1 SGHVS, CDR2 FQNEAQ. The CDR3 runs to 13 residues. Unmatched junction bases numbered 4, after V lost 8 bases and J lost 4 bases. CDR3 in DNA: TGTGCCAGCTCGACAGGGAATAATGAAAAACTGTTTTTT. Amino acid sequence: CASSTGNNEKLFF. The full variable domain, in which reference TRBV7-8 and TRBJ1-4 provide the parts outside the CDR3, is GAGVSQSPRYKVAKRGQDVALRCDPISGHVSLFWYQQALGQGPEFLTYFQNEAQLDKSGLPSDRFFAERPEGSVSTLKIQRTQQEDSAVYLCASSTGNNEKLFFGSGTQLSVL.

In DNA, the CDR3 is TGTGCCAGCAGTGAAGCGCGGGACAATGAGCAGTTCTTC. As protein: CASSEARDNEQFF. This rearrangement joins TRBV2 to TRBJ2-1; the D gene is possibly TRBD2 (5 bases). V was trimmed by 0 bases and J by 5 bases, leaving 5 bases between them. This CDR3 is built from 13 residues. CDR1 is SNHLY, CDR2 FYNNEI, per germline.

The J gene is TRBJ1-3, the V gene TRBV29-1; 9 bases agree with TRBD1. The CDR3 loop spans 14 amino acids. The V gene end was trimmed by 5 bases and the J gene end by 4 bases; junction bases not matched to a gene: 6. Germline V lookup: CDR1 SQVTM, CDR2 ANQGSEA. CDR3 amino acids: CSVTRTGVGNTIYF. The CDR3 bases are TGCAGCGTTACCAGGACAGGGGTAGGAAACACCATATATTTT.

The rearrangement uses TRBV27 and TRBJ1-2; D is possibly TRBD1 (6 bases). The ends were cut back, 2 bases at V and 7 bases at J, with 17 bases in the middle. CDR3 length: 15 amino acids. CDR1 MNHEY and CDR2 SMNVEV come from the germline V gene (reference sequence). CDR3 nucleotides: TGTGCCAGCAGTTTACGAAGGACAGAAAGCGGTGGCTACACCTTC. Translated: CASSLRRTESGGYTF.

This clone was found many times. J is TRBJ2-1 and V is TRBV2; 10 positions match TRBD2. This CDR3 region has 16 residues. Germline V gene data show CDR1 as SNHLY and CDR2 as FYNNEI. The J segment lost 4 bases and the V segment lost 6 bases, leaving 9 bases of the junction unmatched. In DNA, the CDR3 is TGTGCCAGCAGACTAGCGGGACTCAACCCGTACAATGAGCAGTTCTTC. Protein product: CASRLAGLNPYNEQFF.

The chain joins TRBV30 to TRBJ1-2, with 10 bases that match TRBD1. CDR3 length: 15 residues. The germline gives CDR1 GTSNPN, CDR2 SVGIG (reference sequence). Trimming at V came to 0 bases and at J to 5 bases, leaving 6 bases not matched to a gene. DNA of the CDR3: TGTGCCTGGAGTGTACTTAGGACAGGGGGATATGGCTACACCTTC. Translated, it gives CAWSVLRTGGYGYTF.

The chain links TRBV3-1 (or the pseudogene TRBV3-2) to TRBJ2-2; D gene ambiguous. Trimming shortened V by 6 bases and J by 4 bases, and 18 bases separated the two germline ends. The CDR3 length is 16 residues. Germline V gene data show CDR1 as LGHDT and CDR2 as YNNKEL (reference sequence). This CDR3 is CASRRVWTPGTGELFF. The CDR3 coding sequence is TGTGCCAGCAGGCGTGTGTGGACCCCGGGCACCGGGGAGCTGTTTTTT.

The chain uses TRBV29-1 and TRBJ2-7; TRBD1 matches at 7 bases. The V and J ends lost 7 bases and 2 bases, in that order; junction bases with no gene match: 8. The CDR3 totals 13 residues. The germline V gene encodes CDR1 SQVTM and CDR2 ANQGSEA. This chain's CDR3 is CSGRDSMTYEQYF. The DNA for the CDR3 is TGCAGCGGAAGGGACAGCATGACCTACGAGCAGTACTTC.

The chain joins TRBV27 to TRBJ1-5; D ambiguous. V gave up 5 bases and J gave up 0 bases, with 8 bases separating them. This CDR3 spans 14 amino acids. Germline CDR1 is MNHEY and CDR2 is SMNVEV (reference sequence). CDR3 loop: CASSRFYSNQPQHF. CDR3 nucleotides: TGTGCCAGCAGTCGATTTTATAGCAATCAGCCCCAGCATTTT.

The chain is built from TRBV3-1 (or the pseudogene TRBV3-2) and TRBJ1-4; unclear D gene. The V gene's germline CDR1 is LGHDT and CDR2 YNNKEL (reference sequence). With 4 bases removed from V and 7 bases from J, the gap between germline ends came to 19 bases. CDR3 length equals 16 residues. DNA for the CDR3: TGTGCCAGCAGCCCGACTCGTCCTCCTTTCAGTGAAAAACTGTTTTTT. Residues: CASSPTRPPFSEKLFF.

The J gene is TRBJ2-5, the V gene TRBV7-2; 7 bases agree with TRBD2. Germline values: CDR1 SGHTA, CDR2 FQGNSA. The CDR3 runs to 14 residues. V gave up 4 bases and J gave up 5 bases; unmatched junction bases: 7. The CDR3 loop is CASSSPRGSETQYF. CDR3 nucleotides: TGTGCCAGCAGCTCCCCCCGCGGGAGTGAGACCCAGTACTTC.

The chain has TRBV24-1 and TRBJ1-1, with D possibly TRBD1 on 6 matching bases. From germline, CDR1 is KGHDR and CDR2 SFDVKD. The CDR3 sequence is 15 residues long. V gave up 7 bases and J gave up 3 bases, with 17 bases separating them. The CDR3: CATSQGSGFDTEAFF. CDR3 nucleotides: TGTGCCACCAGCCAGGGGTCGGGCTTTGACACTGAAGCTTTCTTT.

The J gene is TRBJ1-5, the V gene TRBV12-3 or TRBV12-4; D may be TRBD1 (5 bases). The CDR3 contains 13 residues. Trimming removed 5 bases from V and 4 bases from J, with 9 bases in between. For the CDR3, the DNA is TGTGCCAGCAGTGCGACAGTTAATCAGCCCCAGCATTTT. Encoded protein: CASSATVNQPQHF.

This clone came up a few times. V is TRBV6-1 and J is TRBJ1-6, with D possibly matching TRBD1 (5 bases). Trimming pared 2 bases from V and 0 bases from J, leaving 20 bases between. The CDR3 is 20 amino acids. CDR1 MNHNS and CDR2 SASEGT come from the germline V gene. CDR3 sequence: CASSERGRARLSSYNSPLHF. The DNA of the CDR3 is TGTGCCAGCAGTGAAAGGGGCAGGGCACGCCTTAGCTCCTATAATTCACCCCTCCACTTT.

The chain uses TRBV9 and TRBJ1-6; D not certain. The CDR3 runs to 15 residues. The V and J ends lost 2 bases and 0 bases respectively, with 6 bases between them. CDR1 SGDLS and CDR2 YYNGEE come from the germline V gene. CDR3 DNA: TGTGCCAGCAGCGTTACAAGCTCCTATAATTCACCCCTCCACTTT. It translates to CASSVTSSYNSPLHF.

The genes are TRBV2 and TRBJ1-4, with no clear D. Germline loops: CDR1 SNHLY, CDR2 FYNNEI. V lost 5 bases and J 0 bases, leaving 4 bases between the germline ends. This CDR3 is built from 13 residues. CDR3 bases: TGTGCCAGCAGTCGGGCAACTAATGAAAAACTGTTTTTT. This encodes CASSRATNEKLFF.

This clone was detected only once. This chain connects TRBV18 to TRBJ2-1, with 11 positions matching TRBD2. J lost 7 bases, V lost 0 bases, and 5 bases had no gene match. Germline assignment: CDR1 KGHSH and CDR2 LQKENI. The CDR3 is 16 amino acids. CDR3 sequence reads: CASSPPSGGASNEQFF. DNA of the CDR3: TGTGCCAGCTCACCACCTAGCGGGGGGGCCTCTAATGAGCAGTTCTTC.

V and J are TRBV7-9 and TRBJ2-2, with 8 bases lining up with TRBD2. CDR3 length equals 17 residues. The trim removed 2 bases at V and 2 bases at J, leaving 7 bases unmatched. Germline lookup yields CDR1 SEHNR and CDR2 FQNEAQ (reference sequence). CDR3 in amino acids: CASSLKASGSNTGELFF. CDR3 DNA: TGTGCCAGCAGCTTAAAAGCTAGCGGGTCTAACACCGGGGAGCTGTTTTTT.

This clone showed up just a few times. The chain combines TRBV10-1 with TRBJ1-1; TRBD1 matches 7 bases. The CDR3 has 13 amino acids. Germline V gives CDR1 WNHNN, CDR2 SYGVQD (reference sequence). V lost 6 bases and J lost 4; bases outside the gene matches: 5. The CDR3 nucleotides are TGCGCCAGCAGCCACTACAGGGGCACTGAAGCTTTCTTT. It codes for CASSHYRGTEAFF.